Here is one T cell receptor beta chain with its context. Its antigen remains unidentified. V was shortened by 2 bases and J by 9 bases, with 18 bases between the two germline ends. The germline V gene has CDR1 SGHAT and CDR2 FQNNGV. The CDR3 extends over 15 amino acids. The data are from a study of cytomegalovirus exposure and HLA in healthy donors. About the research overall: Out of 350 to 400 genotyped donors, less than 90% belonged to the Caucasian-associated ancestry cluster. General observations from the study: CMV antigen specificity of a few CMV-associated chains was confirmed in vitro.

The PCR had 60 Vbeta and 13 Jbeta primers. Method: immunoSEQ multiplex PCR; TCRdb's copy keeps in-frame clones and lacks some. The repertoire has about 190,000 clones, 78% of them found once; the top ten carry 12% to 15%. V and J are TRBV11-2 and TRBJ2-3; D gene ambiguous. This clonotype was sampled from a woman aged 30 to 39 in good health and CMV-seropositive. The sample taken for sequencing was PBMCs. The CDR3 DNA reads TGTGCCAGCAGCTTATATAACCCCGCCATTCAGACGCAGTATTTT. Translating it yields CASSLYNPAIQTQYF.